This T cell receptor (beta chain) stems from a study of blood T cell repertoires in COVID-19. The wider study: Whether acute or convalescent, the COVID-19 samples came from the United States, Italy and Spain.

In the original analysis: Using reference gene primer amplification, nucleated cell counts were estimated. Using immunoSEQ multiplex PCR, the repertoire was profiled, and TCRdb retains in-frame clones only, with some absent. Clone size and the V and J calls come from that table; the DNA yielded D and trimming. The sample lists tens of thousands of clones, approximately 90% occurring once. The CDR3 covers 14 residues. The ends lost 6 bases at V and 3 bases at J; junction bases unmatched: 8. Germline CDR1 reads MNHEY; CDR2 reads SMNVEV (reference sequence). Material for sequencing was peripheral blood. This rearrangement joins TRBV27 to TRBJ2-7, with 7 bases lining up with TRBD1. This receptor was taken from a human donor in a cohort sampled during active COVID-19. The CDR3 spells CASRAGGSGYEQYF. CDR3 DNA: TGTGCCAGCAGAGCAGGGGGTTCTGGCTACGAGCAGTACTTC.